The source of this T cell receptor beta chain is a study of T cells after yellow fever vaccination. Germline V gene data show CDR1 as MNHEY and CDR2 as SVGEGT. The CDR3 length is 15 residues. Deletions cut 4 bases from V and 0 bases from J, with 10 bases between. Concerning this clonotype itself: Its antigen is still unknown.

Researchers made TCR cDNA using 5'RACE template switching, and this step added a universal primer site and UMIs. MiXCR, applied by TCRdb to the 5' RACE reads, yields one record per CDR3 protein. The sample lists hundreds of thousands of distinct CDR3 sequences; more than 9% were seen once. Study findings and constraints: Faster peaking, at day 5 versus 15, marked a secondary response that was weaker.

The rearrangement joins TRBV6-2 or TRBV6-3 to TRBJ2-1; the D gene could be TRBD1 or TRBD2 (5 bases each). Source: PBMCs, taken on the day of the yellow fever booster vaccination. This clonotype was obtained from a man between 25 and 39 years old who received the YFV17D yellow fever vaccine. In DNA, the CDR3 is TGTGCCAGCAGTTCGGGGCCGATCTCCTACAATGAGCAGTTCTTC. This gives the protein CASSSGPISYNEQFF.